This T cell receptor beta chain was profiled in a study of T cell responses to AZD1222 COVID-19 vaccine. The CDR3 runs 15 residues. Germline CDR1 SGHNT, CDR2 YYREEE (reference sequence). The junction had 9 bases not matched to a gene; V was cut back by 3 bases and J by 7 bases. Study-wide results and caveats: Repertoire sampling happened only post peak T cell response.

The data were produced by immunoSEQ multiplex PCR, yet TCRdb's version contains in-frame clones alone and is incomplete. This table has 110,000 or so clones, more than 70% appearing once. This clone came up once. Its antigen is unknown. This TCR was recovered from an adult who received the AZD1222 COVID-19 vaccine. The chain employs TRBV5-4 and TRBJ1-4; 7 bases are shared with TRBD1. The material was peripheral blood, obtained 28 days after the second AZD1222 dose. CDR3 DNA sequence: TGTGCCAGCAGCTCAGGACAGGACATCGGTGAAAAACTGTTTTTT. It is translated as CASSSGQDIGEKLFF.